The entry below describes one T cell receptor beta chain. These data come from a study of PD-L1 blockade in urothelial cancer. Study as a whole: Investigators checked blood 3 weeks (second dose) and 6 weeks after treatment start. A median blood sample held approximately 140,000 T cells and about 89,000 unique TCRs.

CDR1 and CDR2 (germline): SQVTM, ANQGSEA. This CDR3 region has 14 residues. Trimming shortened V by 3 bases and J by 3 bases, and 14 bases separated the two germline ends. The method was immunoSEQ multiplex PCR; TCRdb's version includes in-frame clones alone and lacks a portion of them. The sample yields roughly 49,000 clones, approximately 86% seen once. Time point described: pretreatment peripheral blood. The sequences come from PBMCs, collected around atezolizumab (anti-PD-L1) treatment. The sequence was obtained from a man between 60 and 75 years old with urothelial cancer. This chain connects TRBV29-1 to TRBJ1-1; possibly TRBD1 for D (5 bases). DNA for the CDR3: TGCAGCGTTGAGTTGTTTCGGGGGGACACTGAAGCTTTCTTT. Its translation is CSVELFRGDTEAFF.